This T cell receptor beta chain emerged from a study of blood T cell repertoires in COVID-19. Study summary: Samples of COVID-19 (acute and convalescent) were obtained from the United States, Italy and Spain. Nucleic acid was either cDNA or gDNA, and it came from T cells, B-cell-depleted T cells, or PBMCs.

Some clones are missing from TCRdb's copy, which holds only in-frame ones; the method was immunoSEQ multiplex PCR. The sample lists about 110,000 clones; around 81% were seen once. Trimming left V 5 bases short and J 4 bases short, with 16 bases between. Germline CDR1 MNHEY, CDR2 SVGEGT. CDR3 length: 15 amino acids. The clonotype comes from a woman in her 70s with acute or convalescent COVID-19. Sample: peripheral blood. The rearrangement uses TRBV6-2 or TRBV6-3 and TRBJ2-3; maybe TRBD1 (6 bases). CDR3 DNA sequence: TGTGCCAGCAGTCCCGACAGGATCCGAGCAGATACGCAGTATTTT. This encodes CASSPDRIRADTQYF.